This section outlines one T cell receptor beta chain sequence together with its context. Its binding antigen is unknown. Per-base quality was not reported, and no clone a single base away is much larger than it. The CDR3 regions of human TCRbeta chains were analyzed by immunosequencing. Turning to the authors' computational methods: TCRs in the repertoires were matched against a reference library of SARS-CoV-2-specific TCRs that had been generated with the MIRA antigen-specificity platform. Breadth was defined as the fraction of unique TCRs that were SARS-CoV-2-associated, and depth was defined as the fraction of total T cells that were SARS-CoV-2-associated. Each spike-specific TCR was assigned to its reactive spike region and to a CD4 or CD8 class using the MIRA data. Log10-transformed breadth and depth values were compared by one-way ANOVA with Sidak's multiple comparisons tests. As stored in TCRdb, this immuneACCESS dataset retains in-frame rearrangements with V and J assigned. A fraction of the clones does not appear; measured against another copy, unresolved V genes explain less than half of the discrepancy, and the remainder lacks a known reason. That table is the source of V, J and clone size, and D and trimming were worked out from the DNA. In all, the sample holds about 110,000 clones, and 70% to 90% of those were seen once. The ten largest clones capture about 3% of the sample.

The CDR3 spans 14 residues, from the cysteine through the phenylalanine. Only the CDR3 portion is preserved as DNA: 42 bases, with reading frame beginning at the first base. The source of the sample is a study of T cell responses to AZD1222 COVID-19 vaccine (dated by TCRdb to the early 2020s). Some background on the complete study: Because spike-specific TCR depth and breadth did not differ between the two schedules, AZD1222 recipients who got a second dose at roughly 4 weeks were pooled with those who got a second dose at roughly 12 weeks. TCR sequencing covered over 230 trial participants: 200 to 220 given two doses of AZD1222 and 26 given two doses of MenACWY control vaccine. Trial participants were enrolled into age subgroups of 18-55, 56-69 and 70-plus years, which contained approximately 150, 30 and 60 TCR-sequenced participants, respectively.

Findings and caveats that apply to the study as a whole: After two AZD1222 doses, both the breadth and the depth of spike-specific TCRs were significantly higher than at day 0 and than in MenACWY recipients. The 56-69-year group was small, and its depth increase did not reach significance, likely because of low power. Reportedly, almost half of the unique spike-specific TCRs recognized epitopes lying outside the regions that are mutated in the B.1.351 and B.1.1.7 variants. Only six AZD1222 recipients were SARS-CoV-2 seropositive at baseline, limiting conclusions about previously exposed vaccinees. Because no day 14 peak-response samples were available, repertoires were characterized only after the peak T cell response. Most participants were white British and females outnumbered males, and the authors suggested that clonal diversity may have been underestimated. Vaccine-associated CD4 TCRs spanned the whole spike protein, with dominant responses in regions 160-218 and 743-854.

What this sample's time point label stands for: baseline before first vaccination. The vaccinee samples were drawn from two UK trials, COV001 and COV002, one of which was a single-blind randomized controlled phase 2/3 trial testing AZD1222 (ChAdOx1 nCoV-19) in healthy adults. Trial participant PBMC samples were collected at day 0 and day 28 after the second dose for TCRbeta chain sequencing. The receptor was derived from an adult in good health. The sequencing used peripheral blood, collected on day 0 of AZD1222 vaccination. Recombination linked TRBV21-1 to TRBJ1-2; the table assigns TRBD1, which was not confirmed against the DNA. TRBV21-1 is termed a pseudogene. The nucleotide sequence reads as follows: TGTGCCAGCAGCCCGGGACAGGGGAGCTATGGCTACACCTTC. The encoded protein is CASSPGQGSYGYTF.